This T cell receptor beta chain was obtained from a study of blood T cells in healthy people across ages. Only a few counts were recorded for this clonotype. The target antigen is unknown. Study-wide results and limits: Age brought a roughly linear fall in TCR beta diversity measured per million T cells. Correlation between TCR beta diversity and naive T cell percentage was strong.

A J-beta primer mix and a sample-barcoded 5' primer were used in a second PCR of roughly 7 to 12 cycles. Each cDNA molecule carried a tag from a template-switch adaptor that contained 12 random nucleotides. Each CDR3 protein gets one entry after TCRdb re-called the 5' RACE reads with MiXCR. Of 1.5 million to 2 million distinct CDR3 sequences listed, 39% are singletons. The CDR3 runs to 14 residues. The V end was cut by 5 bases, the J end by 6 bases, with 13 bases between. CDR1 and CDR2 from the germline V gene are MNHEY and SVGEGT. Per sample, extraction of total RNA gave at least 5.5 micrograms in every case.

The chain recombines TRBV6-2 or TRBV6-3 with TRBJ1-4; D not certain. The sequenced sample was blood. The TCR comes from a human donor in good health. The CDR3 is CASSPASWDEKLFF. The CDR3 region has the DNA TGTGCCAGCAGTCCCGCGTCGTGGGATGAAAAACTGTTTTTT.